The entry below describes one T cell receptor beta chain. The ends lost 0 bases at V and 7 bases at J; junction bases unmatched: 6. This CDR3 comprises 15 residues. CDR1 is SGHKS, CDR2 YYEKEE, per germline (reference sequence). This sample stems from a study of blood T cell repertoires in COVID-19. Across the whole study: Sample material is recorded as cDNA or gDNA derived from T cells, B-cell-depleted T cells, or PBMCs.

Authors' analysis steps: Researchers report that nucleated cell counts were estimated from reference gene primer amplification. Generated by immunoSEQ multiplex PCR, the TCRdb table keeps only in-frame clones and is missing some. The DNA gave D and trimming, while V, J and clone size come from that table. The repertoire holds some 240,000 clones, with about four fifths as singletons. Individuals drawn from 24 US areas were roughly 18 to 95 years old. Participants' reported clinical history set cohort assignment. This receptor was identified in a man over 45 who had recovered from COVID-19. This chain uses TRBV5-5 with TRBJ1-3; 8 bases match TRBD1. Sequenced input: PBMCs or T cells enriched from blood (not recorded which). The CDR3 loop reads CASSLEKDRANTIYF. The CDR3 DNA sequence: TGTGCCAGCAGCTTGGAGAAGGACAGGGCGAACACCATATATTTT.